This T cell receptor beta chain came from a study of OX40 agonist ivuxolimab in advanced cancers. Study as a whole: All patients had ivuxolimab intravenously every 2 weeks at 0.01 to 10 mg/kg.

The data were produced by immunoSEQ multiplex PCR, yet TCRdb's version contains in-frame clones alone and is incomplete. Here the sample spans over 20,000 clones, roughly 77% being singletons. Germline loops: CDR1 SGHRS, CDR2 YFSETQ. With 4 bases removed from V and 6 bases from J, the gap between germline ends came to 14 bases. There are 13 residues in the CDR3. Systemic immunosuppression or a history of autoimmune disease excluded patients. The chain employs TRBV5-1 and TRBJ2-7; TRBD2 is a possible D gene (5 bases). The TCR sequence derives from an adult with an advanced solid tumor such as melanoma, head and neck, liver or kidney cancer. Sample: CD4+ or CD8+ T cells sorted from blood, taken in a trial of the OX40 agonist ivuxolimab. CDR3 protein: CASSQGLPGEQYF. The CDR3 region has the DNA TGCGCCAGCAGCCAAGGACTGCCGGGCGAGCAGTACTTC. The variable domain in full, completed from reference TRBV5-1 and TRBJ2-7, reads KAGVTQTPRYLIKTRGQQVTLSCSPISGHRSVSWYQQTPGQGLQFLFEYFSETQRNKGNFPGRFSGRQFSNSRSEMNVSTLELGDSALYLCASSQGLPGEQYFGPGTRLTVT.